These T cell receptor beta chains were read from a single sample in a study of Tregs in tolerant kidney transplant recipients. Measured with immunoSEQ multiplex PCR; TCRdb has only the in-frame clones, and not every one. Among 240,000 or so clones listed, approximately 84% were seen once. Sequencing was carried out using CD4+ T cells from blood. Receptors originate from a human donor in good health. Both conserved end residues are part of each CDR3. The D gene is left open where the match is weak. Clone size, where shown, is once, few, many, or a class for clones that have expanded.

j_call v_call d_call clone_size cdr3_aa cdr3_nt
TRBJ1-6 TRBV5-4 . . CASSLVGSSPLHF TGTGCCAGCAGCTTGGTCGGCTCTTCACCCCTCCACTTT
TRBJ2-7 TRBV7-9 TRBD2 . CASSLLGGIGGEQYF TGTGCCAGCAGCTTACTGGGAGGGATTGGGGGCGAGCAGTACTTC
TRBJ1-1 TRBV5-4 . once CASSGIQGAEAFF TGTGCCAGCAGCGGGATACAGGGTGCTGAAGCTTTCTTT
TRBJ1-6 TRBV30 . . CAWSGLRRRGLYGSPLHF TGTGCCTGGAGTGGCCTTCGACGGCGGGGACTCTATGGTTCACCCCTCCACTTT
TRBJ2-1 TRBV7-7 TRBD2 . CASSLQLAGDNEQFF TGTGCCAGCAGCCTCCAACTAGCGGGTGACAATGAGCAGTTCTTC
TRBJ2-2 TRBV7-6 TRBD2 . CASSSRLAGPLGELFF TGTGCCAGCAGCTCCAGACTAGCGGGTCCACTCGGGGAGCTGTTTTTT
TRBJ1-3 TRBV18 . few CASSSLDSGGNTIYF TGTGCCAGCTCATCATTAGACTCGGGAGGAAACACCATATATTTT
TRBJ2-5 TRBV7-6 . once CASSTGWGETQYF TGTGCCAGCAGCACAGGGTGGGGGGAGACCCAGTACTTC
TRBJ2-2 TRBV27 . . CASSRESVGTGELFF TGTGCCAGCAGCCGCGAGTCCGTAGGCACCGGGGAGCTGTTTTTT
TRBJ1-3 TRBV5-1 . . CASSLGLSGNTIYF TGCGCCAGCAGCTTGGGTCTAAGCGGAAACACCATATATTTT
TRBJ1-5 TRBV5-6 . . CASSLNGQNQPQHF TGTGCCAGCAGCTTGAACGGACAGAATCAGCCCCAGCATTTT
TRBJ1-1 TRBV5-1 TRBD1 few CASSLDRGPNTEAFF TGCGCCAGCAGTTTGGACAGGGGGCCGAACACTGAAGCTTTCTTT
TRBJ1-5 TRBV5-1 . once CASSLDSSNQPQHF TGCGCCAGCAGCTTGGATAGTAGCAATCAGCCCCAGCATTTT
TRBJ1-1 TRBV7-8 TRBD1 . CASSLALTGYNTEAFF TGTGCCAGCAGCTTAGCGTTGACAGGGTATAACACTGAAGCTTTCTTT
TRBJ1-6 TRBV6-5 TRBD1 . CASSYHRQGGSSPLHF TGTGCCAGCAGTTACCACCGACAGGGGGGATCTTCACCCCTCCACTTT
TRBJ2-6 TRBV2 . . CATSVGGWSSGANVLTF TGTGCCACCTCAGTCGGGGGCTGGTCATCTGGGGCCAACGTCCTGACTTTC
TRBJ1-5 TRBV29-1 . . CSVAGQNSNQPQHF TGCAGCGTTGCTGGACAGAATAGCAATCAGCCCCAGCATTTT
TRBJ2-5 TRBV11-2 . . CASSLDGSTQETQYF TGTGCCAGCAGCTTAGATGGGAGCACCCAAGAGACCCAGTACTTC
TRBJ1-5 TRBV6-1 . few CASIWGGPGKPQHF TGTGCCAGCATCTGGGGGGGGCCCGGGAAGCCCCAGCATTTT
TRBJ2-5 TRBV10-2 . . CASRVAGQETQYF TGCGCCAGCCGAGTGGCGGGCCAAGAGACCCAGTACTTC
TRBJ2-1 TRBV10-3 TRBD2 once CAINQREVDEQFF TGTGCCATCAACCAGCGGGAGGTAGATGAGCAGTTCTTC
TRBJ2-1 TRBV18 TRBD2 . CASSPRTSGGNRDEQFF TGTGCCAGCTCACCTCGGACTAGCGGGGGCAATAGGGATGAGCAGTTCTTC
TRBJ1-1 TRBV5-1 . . CASSLGRLLMNTEAFF TGCGCCAGCAGCTTGGGGAGGTTACTAATGAACACTGAAGCTTTCTTT
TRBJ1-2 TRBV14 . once CASSQDRNPGTGPGTF TGTGCCAGCAGCCAAGACCGAAACCCCGGGACGGGCCCCGGGACCTTC
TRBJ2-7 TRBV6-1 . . CASSEALAPGNEQYF TGTGCCAGCAGTGAAGCGCTGGCGCCCGGGAACGAGCAGTACTTC
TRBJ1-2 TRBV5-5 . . CASSLIEGYGYTF TGTGCCAGCAGCTTGATTGAAGGGTACGGCTACACCTTC
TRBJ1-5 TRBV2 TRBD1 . CASNKQGADYQPQHF TGTGCCAGCAACAAACAGGGGGCTGATTATCAGCCCCAGCATTTT
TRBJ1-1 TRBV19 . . CASNHRGATEAFF TGTGCCAGTAACCATCGGGGTGCCACTGAAGCTTTCTTT
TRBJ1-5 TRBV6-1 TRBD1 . CASGTGGGNQPQHF TGTGCCAGTGGGACAGGGGGGGGCAATCAGCCCCAGCATTTT
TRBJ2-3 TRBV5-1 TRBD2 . CASSLVPSGAYTDTQYF TGCGCCAGCAGCTTGGTACCTAGCGGGGCCTACACAGATACGCAGTATTTT
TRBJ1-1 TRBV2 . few CASLQEQNTEAFF TGTGCCAGCTTACAGGAGCAAAACACTGAAGCTTTCTTT
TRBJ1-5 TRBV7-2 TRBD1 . CASSLGQGPYQPQHF TGTGCCAGCAGCTTGGGACAGGGGCCATATCAGCCCCAGCATTTT
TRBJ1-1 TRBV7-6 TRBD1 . CASSSTPGQTSNTEAFF TGTGCCAGCAGCTCCACGCCGGGACAGACCTCGAACACTGAAGCTTTCTTT
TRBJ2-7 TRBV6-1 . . CASSEGSWAYEQYF TGTGCCAGCAGTGAAGGGAGTTGGGCCTACGAGCAGTACTTC
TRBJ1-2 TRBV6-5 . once CASSLQGRANYGYTF TGTGCCAGCAGTCTTCAGGGGAGAGCTAACTATGGCTACACCTTC
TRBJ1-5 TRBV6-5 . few CATKRTRNQPQHF TGTGCCACCAAGAGGACCCGCAATCAGCCCCAGCATTTT
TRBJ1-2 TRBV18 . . CASSGTPGTGGNGYTF TGTGCCAGCTCAGGCACTCCGGGCACGGGGGGAAATGGCTACACCTTC
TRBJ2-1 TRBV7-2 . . CASSLVAEEQFF TGTGCCAGCAGCTTAGTTGCGGAGGAGCAGTTCTTC
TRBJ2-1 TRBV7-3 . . CASSSRGVSYNEQFF TGTGCCAGCAGCTCAAGGGGGGTCTCCTACAATGAGCAGTTCTTC
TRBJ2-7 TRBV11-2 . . CASSAVAAPYEQYF TGTGCCAGCAGCGCTGTCGCGGCCCCCTACGAGCAGTACTTC
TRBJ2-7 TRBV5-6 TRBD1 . CASSFWDRGYEQYF TGTGCCAGCAGCTTTTGGGACAGGGGCTACGAGCAGTACTTC
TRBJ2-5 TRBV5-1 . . CASSLDETQYF TGCGCCAGCAGCTTGGATGAGACCCAGTACTTC
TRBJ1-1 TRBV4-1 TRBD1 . CASSQPREGTGIEAFF TGCGCCAGCAGCCAACCTAGAGAGGGGACAGGGATTGAAGCTTTCTTT
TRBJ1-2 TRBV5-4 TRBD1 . CASSPATGGSLYGYTF TGTGCCAGCAGCCCGGCAACAGGGGGCTCCCTCTATGGCTACACCTTC
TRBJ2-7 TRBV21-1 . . CASSKALTYEQYF TGTGCCAGCAGCAAAGCGCTAACCTACGAGCAGTACTTC
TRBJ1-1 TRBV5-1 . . CASSLMWGGGTEAFF TGCGCCAGCAGCCTGATGTGGGGAGGTGGGACTGAAGCTTTCTTT
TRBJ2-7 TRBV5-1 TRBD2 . CASSFVSGSSYEQYF TGCGCCAGCAGCTTCGTTAGCGGGAGCTCCTACGAGCAGTACTTC
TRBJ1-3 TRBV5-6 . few CASSLAARGASGNTIYF TGTGCCAGCAGCTTGGCGGCCCGGGGGGCCTCTGGAAACACCATATATTTT
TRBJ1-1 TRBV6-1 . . CASSGKTDMNTEAFF TGTGCCAGCAGTGGGAAGACTGACATGAACACTGAAGCTTTCTTT
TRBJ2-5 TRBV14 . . CASSQTLAGQTQYF TGTGCCAGCAGCCAAACCCTTGCAGGGCAGACCCAGTACTTC
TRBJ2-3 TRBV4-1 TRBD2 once CASSRGLAGVKADTQYF TGCGCCAGCAGCCGGGGACTAGCGGGAGTCAAAGCAGATACGCAGTATTTT
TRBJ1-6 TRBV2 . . CASHSMRAGYNSPLHF TGTGCCAGCCATTCGATGAGGGCTGGATATAATTCACCCCTCCACTTT
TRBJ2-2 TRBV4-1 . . CASSQFDTLSTGELFF TGCGCCAGCAGCCAATTCGACACACTCAGCACCGGGGAGCTGTTTTTT
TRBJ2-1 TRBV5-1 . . CASSPLTGGQMAYNEQFF TGCGCCAGCAGCCCCCTGACCGGGGGGCAGATGGCCTACAATGAGCAGTTCTTC